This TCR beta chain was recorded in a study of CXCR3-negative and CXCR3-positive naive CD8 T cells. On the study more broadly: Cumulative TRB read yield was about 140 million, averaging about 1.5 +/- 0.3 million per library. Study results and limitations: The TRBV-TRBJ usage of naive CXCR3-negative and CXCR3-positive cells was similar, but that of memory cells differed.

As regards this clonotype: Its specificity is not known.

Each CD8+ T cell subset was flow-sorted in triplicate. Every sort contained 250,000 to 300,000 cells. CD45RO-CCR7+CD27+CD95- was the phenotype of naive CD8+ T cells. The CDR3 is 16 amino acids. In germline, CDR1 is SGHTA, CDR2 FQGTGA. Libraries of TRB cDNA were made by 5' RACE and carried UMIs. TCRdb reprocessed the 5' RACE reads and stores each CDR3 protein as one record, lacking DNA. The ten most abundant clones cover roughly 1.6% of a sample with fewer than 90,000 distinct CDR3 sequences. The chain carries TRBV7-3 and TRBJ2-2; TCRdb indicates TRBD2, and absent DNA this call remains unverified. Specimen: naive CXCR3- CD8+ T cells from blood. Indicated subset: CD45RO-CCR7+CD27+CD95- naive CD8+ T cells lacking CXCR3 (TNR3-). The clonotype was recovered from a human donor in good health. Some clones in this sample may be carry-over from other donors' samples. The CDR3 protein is CASSLYGTSGTGELFF.